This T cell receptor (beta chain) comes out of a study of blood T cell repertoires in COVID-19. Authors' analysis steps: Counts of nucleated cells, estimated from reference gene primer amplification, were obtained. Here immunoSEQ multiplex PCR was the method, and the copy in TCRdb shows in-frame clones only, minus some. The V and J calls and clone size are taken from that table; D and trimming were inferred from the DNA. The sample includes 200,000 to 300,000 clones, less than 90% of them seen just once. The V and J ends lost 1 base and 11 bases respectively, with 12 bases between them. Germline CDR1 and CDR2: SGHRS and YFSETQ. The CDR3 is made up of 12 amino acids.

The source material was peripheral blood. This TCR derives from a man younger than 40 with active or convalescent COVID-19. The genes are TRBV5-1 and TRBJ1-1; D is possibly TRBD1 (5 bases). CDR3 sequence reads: CASSLPPGGAFF. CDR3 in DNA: TGCGCCAGCAGCTTGCCCCCGGGGGGGGCTTTCTTT.